One and the same sample provided the 2 T cell receptor beta chains below, sequenced in a study of cytomegalovirus exposure and HLA in healthy donors. Vbeta (60) and Jbeta (13) primers were used in the PCR. TCRdb's copy holds only in-frame clones and misses some; the assay was immunoSEQ multiplex PCR. The sample includes 150,000 to 200,000 clones, 70% to 80% of them seen just once. Sample: PBMCs. The receptor set was obtained from a young man in good health and CMV-seronegative.

This rearrangement joins TRBV6-5 to TRBJ1-2, with D unresolved. Per the germline V gene, CDR1 is MNHEY and CDR2 is SVGAGI. V lost 7 bases to trimming and J lost 0 bases, with 15 bases between them. This CDR3 contains 15 residues. This chain's CDR3 is CASNPSPRSNYGYTF. The CDR3 nucleotides read TGTGCCAGCAATCCCTCCCCCAGATCTAACTATGGCTACACCTTC.

V is TRBV6-1 and J is TRBJ1-4; TRBD1 matches 9 bases. The junction had 8 bases not matched to a gene; V was cut back by 8 bases and J by 7 bases. The CDR3 runs to 14 residues. Per the germline V gene, CDR1 is MNHNS and CDR2 is SASEGT. The CDR3 nucleotides are TGTGCCAGCGAGATACAGGGGGCGGGTGAAAAACTGTTTTTT. It codes for CASEIQGAGEKLFF.